The rows below give T cell receptor beta chains drawn from one sample of a study of T cells in tumors after PD-1 blockade. Libraries were prepared by immunoSEQ multiplex PCR; TCRdb keeps only in-frame clonotypes and omits some of them. Among 61,000 or so clones, around 77% were seen once, and the ten largest hold 13%. The starting material was PBMCs, obtained before anti-PD-1 treatment. Receptors originate from a human donor with basal cell carcinoma. Both conserved end residues are part of each CDR3. A D gene is named only where the DNA matches it firmly. Clone size appears in some rows only: once, few, many, or a class for an expanded clone.

j_gene	abundance	d_gene	v_gene	CDR3aa	CDR3nt
TRBJ1-2	.	TRBD1	TRBV15	CATSGAGGSRYGYTF	TGTGCCACCAGCGGAGCAGGGGGCTCTCGCTATGGCTACACCTTC
TRBJ2-4	.	.	TRBV21-1	CASSKGRRQAKNIQYF	TGTGCCAGCAGCAAAGGACGGCGACAAGCCAAAAACATTCAGTACTTC
TRBJ2-1	.	.	TRBV5-1	CASSFDPGQDEQFF	TGCGCCAGCAGCTTTGACCCAGGGCAGGATGAGCAGTTCTTC
TRBJ2-5	.	.	TRBV7-7	CASSSGQTQYF	TGTGCTAGCAGCTCCGGCCAGACCCAGTACTTC
TRBJ2-5	.	.	TRBV3-1/TRBV3-2	CASSQGIREETQYF	TGTGCCAGCAGCCAAGGTATCAGGGAAGAGACCCAGTACTTC
TRBJ2-3	.	.	TRBV9	CASSFRGDTQYF	TGTGCCAGCAGCTTCAGGGGTGATACGCAGTATTTT
TRBJ1-1	.	TRBD1	TRBV7-9	CASSLLGTGNTEAFF	TGTGCCAGCAGCTTATTAGGGACAGGGAACACTGAAGCTTTCTTT
TRBJ1-1	.	TRBD1	TRBV5-5	CASGTGVGTEAFF	TGTGCCAGCGGCACAGGGGTTGGGACTGAAGCTTTCTTT
TRBJ1-2	.	.	TRBV5-3	CARSFLLVSKGTNYGYTF	TGTGCCAGAAGCTTCCTACTAGTCTCGAAGGGGACTAACTATGGCTACACCTTC
TRBJ2-5	.	TRBD1	TRBV6-5	CASSQHRGVGETQYF	TGTGCCAGCAGTCAACACAGGGGTGTAGGAGAGACCCAGTACTTC
TRBJ2-7	.	TRBD1	TRBV19	CASSLGQGDYEQYF	TGTGCCAGTAGTCTGGGACAGGGGGACTACGAGCAGTACTTC
TRBJ1-3	.	TRBD1	TRBV5-4	CASSGDSYSGNTIYF	TGTGCCAGCAGCGGGGACAGTTACTCTGGAAACACCATATATTTT
TRBJ2-7	.	TRBD2	TRBV3-1/TRBV3-2	CASSQTSGGEQYF	TGTGCCAGCAGCCAAACTAGCGGGGGGGAACAGTACTTC
TRBJ2-6	.	.	TRBV12-5	CASGLGSGANVLTF	TGTGCTAGTGGTTTGGGTAGTGGGGCCAACGTCCTGACTTTC
TRBJ1-1	.	.	TRBV15	CATSREAEMNTEAFF	TGTGCCACCAGCAGAGAGGCAGAGATGAACACTGAAGCTTTCTTT
TRBJ2-3	.	TRBD1	TRBV5-4	CASSLWGQGTDTQYF	TGTGCCAGCAGCTTGTGGGGACAGGGCACAGATACGCAGTATTTT
TRBJ2-5	.	.	TRBV7-2	CASSPGRLKETQYF	TGTGCCAGCAGCCCTGGGAGACTGAAAGAGACCCAGTACTTC
TRBJ2-3	.	TRBD2	TRBV12-5	CASGLSQTSGRTDTQYF	TGTGCTAGTGGTTTGTCGCAGACTAGCGGCCGCACAGATACGCAGTATTTT
TRBJ1-1	once	.	TRBV11-1	CASSPGVGPGTEAFF	TGTGCCAGCAGCCCCGGTGTGGGGCCGGGGACTGAAGCTTTCTTT
TRBJ2-7	.	TRBD1	TRBV5-1	CASSLRPQGSVRGGYYEQYF	TGCGCCAGCAGCCTTCGGCCCCAAGGCTCTGTGCGAGGGGGCTACTACGAGCAGTACTTC
TRBJ1-1	few	.	TRBV19	CASSISGFTEAFF	TGTGCCAGTAGTATCTCAGGATTCACTGAAGCTTTCTTT
TRBJ1-2	.	.	TRBV3-1/TRBV3-2	CASSHRASAVSF	TGTGCCAGCAGCCACCGGGCCTCAGCTGTCTCCTTC
TRBJ1-1	.	.	TRBV5-4	CASSHGSMNTEAFF	TGTGCCAGCAGTCACGGCTCTATGAACACTGAAGCTTTCTTT
TRBJ2-3	.	.	TRBV7-9	CASSSSASTDTQYF	TGTGCCAGCAGCTCGAGCGCGAGCACAGATACGCAGTATTTT
TRBJ2-2	.	.	TRBV12-3/TRBV12-4	CASATGTGELFF	TGTGCCAGCGCTACCGGGACCGGGGAGCTGTTTTTT
TRBJ2-3	.	.	TRBV2	CARAGTSTDTQYF	TGTGCCAGGGCTGGGACAAGCACAGATACGCAGTATTTT
TRBJ2-7	.	.	TRBV7-6	CASSLVERGEQYF	TGTGCCAGCAGCCTAGTAGAAAGGGGCGAGCAGTACTTC
TRBJ2-3	.	.	TRBV4-1	CASSQDSTGTRGDTQYF	TGCGCCAGCAGCCAAGATTCTACAGGGACTCGGGGAGATACGCAGTATTTT
TRBJ1-2	.	.	TRBV6-1	CASSEANSFANNYGYTF	TGTGCCAGCAGTGAAGCGAATAGCTTCGCCAATAACTATGGCTACACCTTC
TRBJ2-1	.	TRBD2	TRBV20-1	CSASSGGASHEQFF	TGCAGTGCTAGTAGCGGGGGGGCGAGTCATGAGCAGTTCTTC
TRBJ2-5	.	TRBD2	TRBV5-1	CASSLGMSGGAGETQYF	TGCGCCAGCAGCTTGGGAATGAGCGGGGGGGCCGGAGAGACCCAGTACTTC
TRBJ2-7	.	TRBD2	TRBV4-2	CASSQMGTSGYEQYF	TGTGCCAGCAGCCAGATGGGGACTAGCGGGTACGAGCAGTACTTC
TRBJ1-1	.	.	TRBV29-1	CSVEVGRVGTEAFF	TGCAGCGTTGAGGTCGGCAGGGTAGGGACTGAAGCTTTCTTT
TRBJ2-2	.	.	TRBV9	CASSVGQGIGGELFF	TGTGCCAGCAGCGTAGGCCAGGGGATCGGCGGGGAGCTGTTTTTT
TRBJ2-5	.	.	TRBV28	CASSLVSETQYF	TGTGCCAGCAGTTTAGTGTCCGAGACCCAGTACTTC